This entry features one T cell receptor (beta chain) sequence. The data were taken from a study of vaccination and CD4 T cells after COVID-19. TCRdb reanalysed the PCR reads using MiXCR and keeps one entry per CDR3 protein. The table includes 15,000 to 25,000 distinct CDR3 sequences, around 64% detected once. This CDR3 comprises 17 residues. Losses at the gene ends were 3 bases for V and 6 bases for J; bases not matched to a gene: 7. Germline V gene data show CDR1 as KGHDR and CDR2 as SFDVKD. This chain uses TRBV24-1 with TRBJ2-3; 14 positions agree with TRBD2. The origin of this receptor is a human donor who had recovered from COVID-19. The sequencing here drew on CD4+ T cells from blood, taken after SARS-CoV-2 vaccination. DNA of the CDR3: TGTGCCACCAGTGATACCGGGACTAGCGGGAGTCTGGATACGCAGTATTTT. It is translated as CATSDTGTSGSLDTQYF.